These 32 T cell receptor beta chains originate from one sample sequenced in a study of cytomegalovirus exposure and HLA in healthy donors. PCR was performed using 60 Vbeta and 13 Jbeta primers. The table came from immunoSEQ multiplex PCR; TCRdb's copy has only in-frame clones and leaves some out. The sample includes more than 95,000 clones, roughly 80% of them seen just once. Sequenced material: PBMCs. Receptors originate from a man aged 30 to 45 in good health and CMV-seropositive.

The rearrangement uses TRBV6-5 and TRBJ2-7; the D gene is possibly TRBD2 (6 bases). V was trimmed by 2 bases and J by 0 bases, leaving 14 bases between them. The length of the CDR3 is 16 residues. Per germline, CDR1 MNHEY and CDR2 SVGAGI. The CDR3 DNA is TGTGCCAGCAGTTACGGGAAGACGGGAGACTCCTACGAGCAGTACTTC. Its protein is CASSYGKTGDSYEQYF.

As DNA, the CDR3 is TGTGCCAGTAGTATAGCGGGAGAAAGCTCCTACGAGCAGTACTTC. This encodes CASSIAGESSYEQYF. V usage is TRBV19 and J usage is TRBJ2-7, with D possibly being TRBD2 (6 bases). Germline CDR1 reads LNHDA; CDR2 reads SQIVND (reference sequence). This CDR3 spans 15 amino acids. Trimming shortened V by 1 base and J by 0 bases, and 10 bases separated the two germline ends.

The chain has TRBV5-1 and TRBJ2-7; D gene unclear. This CDR3 region has 15 residues. Germline lookup yields CDR1 SGHRS and CDR2 YFSETQ. The V end was cut by 1 base, the J end by 0 bases, with 11 bases between. The CDR3 loop reads CASSLSGSTSYEQYF. The CDR3 coding sequence is TGCGCCAGCAGCTTGTCCGGGTCAACCTCCTACGAGCAGTACTTC.

This chain joins TRBV9 and TRBJ2-1; 8 bases are shared with TRBD2. The V gene's germline CDR1 is SGDLS and CDR2 YYNGEE. This CDR3 is built from 20 residues. Unmatched junction bases numbered 14, after V lost 0 bases and J lost 0 bases. CDR3 in amino acids: CASSVAPSGRIRSSYNEQFF. The CDR3 DNA follows: TGTGCCAGCAGCGTAGCTCCCAGCGGGAGAATTCGGAGCTCCTACAATGAGCAGTTCTTC.

The chain carries TRBV27 and TRBJ2-1; 9 nucleotides agree with TRBD1. Germline CDR1 is MNHEY and CDR2 is SMNVEV (reference sequence). Losses at the gene ends were 3 bases for V and 6 bases for J; bases not matched to a gene: 6. The CDR3 has 15 residues. Here the CDR3 reads CASSFQGQGGNEQFF. CDR3 sequence (DNA): TGTGCCAGCAGTTTCCAGGGACAGGGCGGCAATGAGCAGTTCTTC.

This chain connects TRBV5-1 to TRBJ2-3, with 10 bases lining up with TRBD2. V gave up 3 bases and J gave up 5 bases; unmatched junction bases: 3. The CDR3 is 14 amino acids. Germline V gene lookup returns CDR1 SGHRS and CDR2 YFSETQ. Written as DNA, the CDR3 is TGCGCCAGCAGCTCGGGACTAGCGAGAGATACGCAGTATTTT. Protein sequence: CASSSGLARDTQYF. The full variable domain, its missing parts supplied by reference TRBV5-1 and TRBJ2-3, is KAGVTQTPRYLIKTRGQQVTLSCSPISGHRSVSWYQQTPGQGLQFLFEYFSETQRNKGNFPGRFSGRQFSNSRSEMNVSTLELGDSALYLCASSSGLARDTQYFGPGTRLTVL.

The chain has TRBV5-6 and TRBJ1-6; D may be TRBD1 (5 bases). In germline, CDR1 is SGHDT, CDR2 YYEEEE. V was cut by 0 bases and J by 8 bases, with 9 bases left in between. The CDR3 extends over 14 amino acids. CDR3 region: CASSLASRDSPLHF. Written as DNA, the CDR3 is TGTGCCAGCAGCTTGGCCAGCAGGGATTCACCCCTCCACTTT.

The chain couples TRBV4-1 to TRBJ2-2, with unresolved D. Germline V gene lookup returns CDR1 MGHRA and CDR2 YSYEKL. Trimming left V 4 bases short and J 6 bases short, with 6 bases between. The CDR3 runs to 12 residues. CDR3 nucleotide sequence: TGCGCCAGCAGCCCTCCGTCCGGGGAGCTGTTTTTT. Residues: CASSPPSGELFF.

The CDR3 here is CASSQGDLGVTEAFF. CDR3 in DNA: TGCGCCAGCAGCCAGGGAGACCTGGGAGTCACTGAAGCTTTCTTT. V usage is TRBV4-3 and J usage is TRBJ1-1; D not resolved. Germline loops: CDR1 LGHNA, CDR2 YSLEER. V lost 3 bases and J lost 4, with 15 bases in between. CDR3 length: 15 residues.

This clone was seen a few times. The V call is TRBV2, the J call TRBJ2-1, with D perhaps TRBD1 (5 bases). The V end was cut by 5 bases, the J end by 8 bases, with 19 bases between. There are 15 residues in the CDR3. Looked up from germline, CDR1 is SNHLY and CDR2 is FYNNEI. The chain's CDR3 is CASSLRGSQGDEQFF. DNA of the CDR3: TGTGCCAGCAGTTTAAGGGGATCCCAAGGGGATGAGCAGTTCTTC.

This chain uses TRBV6-1 with TRBJ2-7; D perhaps matches TRBD1 (6 bases). The V and J ends lost 6 bases and 4 bases respectively, with 13 bases between them. Per germline, CDR1 MNHNS and CDR2 SASEGT. There are 13 residues in the CDR3. The CDR3 coding sequence is TGTGCCAGCAGCAGGGGACCCTATTACGAGCAGTACTTC. This translates into CASSRGPYYEQYF.

The chain links TRBV6-1 to TRBJ2-7; D gene unclear. CDR1 is MNHNS, CDR2 SASEGT, per germline. Deletions cut 3 bases from V and 2 bases from J, with 14 bases between. The CDR3 is 15 residues long. CDR3 coding DNA: TGTGCCAGCAGTGAGGGTGACGACAAGCCCTACGAGCAGTACTTC. Translation gives CASSEGDDKPYEQYF.

This clone was picked up a small number of times. The rearrangement uses TRBV10-1 and TRBJ2-2; 8 bases agree with TRBD1. Germline V gene data show CDR1 as WNHNN and CDR2 as SYGVQD (reference sequence). V trimming: 4 bases; J trimming: 6 bases; junction bases outside the gene matches: 10. The CDR3 contains 16 residues. CDR3 region: CASSGPGQGRSGELFF. CDR3 DNA sequence: TGCGCCAGCAGTGGCCCCGGACAGGGACGATCCGGGGAGCTGTTTTTT.

The V and J genes are TRBV27 and TRBJ1-1, with D possibly being TRBD1 (6 bases). The germline gives CDR1 MNHEY, CDR2 SMNVEV (reference sequence). CDR3 length equals 13 residues. Trimming removed 6 bases at V and 6 bases at J, with 14 bases between. The CDR3 region has the DNA TGTGCCAGCAGGAATCTGGACAGTCCTGAAGCTTTCTTT. This encodes CASRNLDSPEAFF.

The CDR3 spells CAWNIRGPTEAFF. The CDR3 DNA reads as TGTGCCTGGAATATCAGGGGGCCCACTGAAGCTTTCTTT. The gene calls are TRBV30 and TRBJ1-1, with TRBD1 matching over 8 bases. V gave up 4 bases and J gave up 4 bases; unmatched junction bases: 5. Germline CDR1 is GTSNPN and CDR2 is SVGIG (reference sequence). This CDR3 comprises 13 residues.

The V gene is TRBV7-2, the J gene TRBJ1-1; TRBD1 is a possible D gene (5 bases). V was shortened by 0 bases and J by 3 bases, with 17 bases between the two germline ends. CDR1 SGHTA and CDR2 FQGNSA come from the germline V gene. The CDR3 spans 17 residues. CDR3 bases: TGTGCCAGCAGCTTAGCGCTCACCCCAGGGTTTGACACTGAAGCTTTCTTT. Residues: CASSLALTPGFDTEAFF.

The chain links TRBV28 to TRBJ1-5; D ambiguous. The CDR3 is made up of 16 amino acids. Trimming left V 7 bases short and J 2 bases short, with 18 bases between. CDR1 is MDHEN, CDR2 SYDVKM, per germline. CDR3 sequence: CASTPWGGPGNQPQHF. CDR3 sequence (DNA): TGTGCCAGCACTCCTTGGGGAGGGCCGGGCAATCAGCCCCAGCATTTT. Based on the CDR3 plus reference TRBV28 and TRBJ1-5, the full variable domain is DVKVTQSSRYLVKRTGEKVFLECVQDMDHENMFWYRQDPGLGLRLIYFSYDVKMKEKGDIPEGYSVSREKKERFSLILESASTNQTSMYLCASTPWGGPGNQPQHFGDGTRLSIL.

J is TRBJ2-3 and V is TRBV4-3; 7 bases fit TRBD1. Germline lookup yields CDR1 LGHNA and CDR2 YSLEER. The ends lost 0 bases at V and 1 base at J; junction bases unmatched: 7. The CDR3 extends over 17 amino acids. CDR3 in DNA: TGCGCCAGCAGCCAAGATTGGGGGACAGTACGCACAGATACGCAGTATTTT. Translation gives CASSQDWGTVRTDTQYF.

The gene calls are TRBV2 and TRBJ2-7; 9 nucleotides match TRBD1. The V gene end was trimmed by 4 bases and the J gene end by 2 bases; junction bases not matched to a gene: 3. Germline-derived CDR1 and CDR2 are SNHLY and FYNNEI. There are 14 residues in the CDR3. The CDR3 bases are TGTGCCAGCAGTGGGACAGGGGCGACCTACGAGCAGTACTTC. This gives the protein CASSGTGATYEQYF.

This rearrangement joins TRBV27 to TRBJ2-5, with 7 bases identical to TRBD1. The CDR3 covers 12 residues. CDR1 and CDR2 (germline): MNHEY, SMNVEV (reference sequence). J was trimmed by 13 bases and V by 5 bases; bases with no gene match: 10. In nucleotides, the CDR3 is TGTGCCAGCAGTAACAGGGGTGGAGTCACGTACTTC. This codes for CASSNRGGVTYF.

The chain uses TRBV28 and TRBJ2-7; no reliable D call. Germline V gives CDR1 MDHEN, CDR2 SYDVKM. With 2 bases removed from V and 3 bases from J, the gap between germline ends came to 2 bases. The CDR3 has 11 amino acids. Written as DNA, the CDR3 is TGTGCCAGCAGTTTACGCTACGAGCAGTACTTC. Amino acid sequence: CASSLRYEQYF.

The chain recombines TRBV29-1 with TRBJ2-1, with D possibly TRBD1 on 6 matching bases. Per the germline V gene, CDR1 is SQVTM and CDR2 is ANQGSEA. The CDR3 contains 14 residues. The ends were cut back, 6 bases at V and 3 bases at J, with 15 bases in the middle. The CDR3 sequence: CSVPGLRGYNEQFF. CDR3 nucleotides: TGCAGCGTCCCCGGCCTCAGGGGCTACAATGAGCAGTTCTTC.

The chain carries TRBV9 and TRBJ2-1; 9 bases line up with TRBD1. There are 15 residues in the CDR3. V dropped 0 bases and J dropped 4; count of bases not matched to a gene: 2. Germline CDR1 is SGDLS and CDR2 is YYNGEE. The CDR3 is CASSVGDREYNEQFF. The CDR3 DNA reads TGTGCCAGCAGCGTAGGGGACAGGGAGTACAATGAGCAGTTCTTC. Full variable domain (remainder filled in from reference TRBV9 and TRBJ2-1): DSGVTQTPKHLITATGQRVTLRCSPRSGDLSVYWYQQSLDQGLQFLIQYYNGEERAKGNILERFSAQQFPDLHSELNLSSLELGDSALYFCASSVGDREYNEQFFGPGTRLTVL.

This clone showed up just a few times. The V call is TRBV4-1, the J call TRBJ2-3; unclear D gene. Per the germline V gene, CDR1 is MGHRA and CDR2 is YSYEKL. Trimming shortened V by 2 bases and J by 0 bases, and 15 bases separated the two germline ends. The CDR3 extends over 17 amino acids. Here the CDR3 reads CASSQNGIRVSTDTQYF. DNA for the CDR3: TGCGCCAGCAGCCAAAACGGAATACGGGTTAGCACAGATACGCAGTATTTT.

This clone was seen just once. In DNA form, the CDR3 reads TGTGCCAGTAGCCCCAGGAACAGGTTAGATCAGCCCCAGCATTTT. This gives the protein CASSPRNRLDQPQHF. This chain links TRBV19 with TRBJ1-5, with D perhaps TRBD1 (5 bases). CDR1 is LNHDA, CDR2 SQIVND, per germline (reference sequence). Between the trimmed V and J ends, which lost 6 bases and 5 bases, there was a span of 17 bases. CDR3 size: 15 residues.

This clone was seen more than once but under ten times. This chain links TRBV7-2 with TRBJ2-7; no clear D. CDR3 length: 14 amino acids. V gave up 4 bases and J gave up 2 bases, with 12 bases separating them. The V gene's germline CDR1 is SGHTA and CDR2 FQGNSA. The CDR3 region is CASSSHDGAYEQYF. The CDR3 DNA is TGTGCCAGCAGCTCCCATGACGGAGCCTACGAGCAGTACTTC.

V is TRBV7-8 and J is TRBJ1-2; D uncertain. This CDR3 has 15 amino acids. Trimming pared 5 bases from V and 0 bases from J, leaving 13 bases between. Looked up from germline, CDR1 is SGHVS and CDR2 is FQNEAQ. CDR3 sequence: CASSQMAVANYGYTF. In DNA, the CDR3 is TGTGCCAGCAGCCAAATGGCGGTGGCTAACTATGGCTACACCTTC.

The chain carries TRBV6-6 and TRBJ2-7; no clear D gene. The V gene lost 7 bases and the J gene lost 5 bases, with 18 bases spanning the gap. This CDR3 is 14 amino acids long. Germline-derived CDR1 and CDR2 are MNHNY and SVGAGI (reference sequence). Here the CDR3 reads CASTSLISLHEQYF. Here the CDR3 DNA reads TGTGCCAGCACAAGCCTCATATCCTTACACGAGCAGTACTTC.

V usage is TRBV6-1 and J usage is TRBJ1-5, with TRBD1 identical over 7 bases. V lost 6 bases, J lost 6 bases, and 8 bases stayed unmatched. The CDR3 sequence is 14 residues long. Germline-derived CDR1 and CDR2 are MNHNS and SASEGT. The CDR3 is CASRNDRAGQPQHF. As DNA, the CDR3 is TGTGCCAGCAGGAACGACAGGGCGGGTCAGCCCCAGCATTTT.

The genes are TRBV27 and TRBJ2-7, with 9 bases lining up with TRBD1. Germline V CDR1 and CDR2: MNHEY, SMNVEV (reference sequence). With 6 bases clipped from V and 4 bases from J, the junction kept 13 bases outside the gene matches. The CDR3 is 16 amino acids. As DNA, the CDR3 is TGTGCCAGCAGGCAAGAACAGGGGGCCCCTCTTTACGAGCAGTACTTC. Encoded protein: CASRQEQGAPLYEQYF.

The chain joins TRBV5-4 to TRBJ2-1; a possible D gene is TRBD1 (8 bases). Trimming pared 4 bases from V and 4 bases from J, leaving 12 bases between. Germline V gene data show CDR1 as SGHNT and CDR2 as YYREEE (reference sequence). This CDR3 is built from 14 residues. CDR3 in amino acids: CASSTGGVYNEQFF. The CDR3 DNA is TGTGCCAGCAGCACAGGGGGGGTATACAATGAGCAGTTCTTC.

V is TRBV7-2 and J is TRBJ2-2, with D tentatively TRBD1 (6 bases). The V gene lost 1 base and the J gene lost 1 base, with 10 bases spanning the gap. Germline values: CDR1 SGHTA, CDR2 FQGNSA. This CDR3 has 16 residues. The CDR3 loop reads CASSLGGPGNTGELFF. The CDR3 DNA sequence: TGTGCCAGCAGCTTAGGGGGGCCGGGGAACACCGGGGAGCTGTTTTTT.